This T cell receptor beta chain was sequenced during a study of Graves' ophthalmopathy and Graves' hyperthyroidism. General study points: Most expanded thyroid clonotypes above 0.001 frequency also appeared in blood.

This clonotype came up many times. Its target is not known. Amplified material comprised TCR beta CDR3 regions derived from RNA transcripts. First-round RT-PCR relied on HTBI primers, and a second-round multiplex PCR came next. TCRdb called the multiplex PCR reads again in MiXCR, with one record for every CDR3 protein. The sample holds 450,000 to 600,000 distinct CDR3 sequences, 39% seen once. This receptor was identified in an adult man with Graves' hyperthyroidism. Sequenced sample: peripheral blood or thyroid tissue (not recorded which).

The CDR3 sequence: CASSSGQPGQREKLFF. As DNA, the CDR3 is TGTGCCAGCAGTTCCGGGCAGCCGGGGCAGAGGGAAAAACTGTTTTTT. The chain employs TRBV6-5 and TRBJ1-4, with a possible D match to TRBD1 (5 bases). Trimming stripped 4 bases from V and 8 bases from J, with 20 bases between. Germline V lookup: CDR1 MNHEY, CDR2 SVGAGI. This CDR3 is 16 amino acids long.